These T cell receptor beta chains were read from a single sample in a study of type 1 and type 2 diabetes patients. MiXCR, run by TCRdb on the multiplex PCR reads, gives a single entry per CDR3 protein. This table holds 270,000 or so distinct CDR3 sequences, more than 40% found once. Sequenced input: peripheral blood mononuclear cells (PBMCs). These receptors were collected from a man younger than 35 with type 2 diabetes. CDR3s include the opening cysteine and the closing phenylalanine or tryptophan. A D gene is named only where the DNA matches it firmly. Size values are once, few and many counts, or a class for expanded clones, and some rows have none.

j_gene	abundance	v_gene	d_gene	CDR3nt	CDR3aa
TRBJ2-7	few	TRBV6-6	TRBD1	TGTGCCAGCAGAGGGACAGGGACCTACGAGCAGTACTTC	CASRGTGTYEQYF
TRBJ2-1	few	TRBV10-1	TRBD2	TGCGCCACCTCCAGCGGGAGGGACTACAATGAGCAGTTCTTC	CATSSGRDYNEQFF
TRBJ1-1	few	TRBV19	-	TGTGCCGCGAAACGACGTGAGAACACTGAAGCTTTCTTT	CAAKRRENTEAFF
TRBJ2-5	-	TRBV7-3	TRBD1	TGTGCCAGCAGCTCTGGGACAGGGGAGACCCAGTACTTC	CASSSGTGETQYF
TRBJ1-1	few	TRBV7-2	-	TGTGCCAGCAGCTTAGGATCATTGGGAGTACAAGCTTTCTTT	CASSLGSLGVQAFF
TRBJ2-7	many	TRBV28	-	TGTGCCAGCACGGGCGGGTGGGAGCAGTACTTC	CASTGGWEQYF
TRBJ2-1	-	TRBV19	TRBD1	TGTGCCAGTAGTCTTCCTGGACAGGGGTTCAATGAGCAGTTCTTC	CASSLPGQGFNEQFF
TRBJ2-3	-	TRBV29-1	-	TGCAGCGTTGAAGGTTACGCAGATACGCAGTATTTT	CSVEGYADTQYF
TRBJ1-1	many	TRBV15	-	TGTGCCACCAGCCCTAATGGGAACACTGAAGCTTTCTTT	CATSPNGNTEAFF
TRBJ2-2	-	TRBV20-1	-	TGCAGTGCCCGGAGGATCGCGAACACCGGGGAGCTGTTTTTT	CSARRIANTGELFF
TRBJ2-5	-	TRBV2	-	TGTGCCAGCAGTGAGTTGCCGCAGGGTCAAGAGACCCAGTACTTC	CASSELPQGQETQYF
TRBJ2-7	few	TRBV9	-	TGTGCCAGCAGCGCCACCGGGACGAGTTACGAGCAGTACTTC	CASSATGTSYEQYF
TRBJ2-1	once	TRBV29-1	TRBD1	TGCAGCGTTGTTTGGGACAGCGATGAGCAGTTCTTC	CSVVWDSDEQFF
TRBJ2-7	few	TRBV7-9	-	TGTGCCAGCAGCTCCGGACGGGGATGGGGCGAGCAGTACTTC	CASSSGRGWGEQYF
TRBJ2-5	few	TRBV20-1	-	TGCAGTGCTAGATGGGGCATCCAAGAGACCCAGTACTTC	CSARWGIQETQYF
TRBJ1-1	-	TRBV6-5	TRBD1	TGTGCCAGCGGAAGGGGGCGTCAGACTGAAGCTTTCTTT	CASGRGRQTEAFF
TRBJ2-1	-	TRBV7-6	TRBD2	TGTGCCAGCAGCCCGCTAGCGGGAGGGCCCGGGCAGTTCTTC	CASSPLAGGPGQFF
TRBJ1-4	-	TRBV7-9	TRBD1	TGTGCCAGCAGCGGAAAGGGGGCGCACAATGAAAAACTGTTTTTT	CASSGKGAHNEKLFF
TRBJ2-3	-	TRBV19	-	TGTGCCAGTAGTATCTTAGCCGGCCCCACAGATACGCAGTATTTT	CASSILAGPTDTQYF
TRBJ2-7	few	TRBV25-1	TRBD1	TGTGCCAGCAGTGAACCGGGACAGCTACTTTACGAGCAGTACTTC	CASSEPGQLLYEQYF
TRBJ1-3	few	TRBV7-2	-	TGTGCCAGCAGCTTAGGCGTGGGAGGAAGCACCATATATTTT	CASSLGVGGSTIYF
TRBJ1-4	-	TRBV9	-	TGTGCCAGCAGCGCGGCAAAAAGGACAGAGGATGAAAAACTGTTTTTT	CASSAAKRTEDEKLFF
TRBJ2-6	-	TRBV28	-	TGTGCCAGCAGTTCCTGGGAGTCTGGGGCCAACGTCCTGACTTTC	CASSSWESGANVLTF
TRBJ1-1	-	TRBV28	TRBD1	TGTGCCAGCAGCTTGGGACAGTCGAACACTGAAGCTTTCTTT	CASSLGQSNTEAFF
TRBJ2-7	few	TRBV7-1	-	TGTGCCAGCAGCTCGACTGCCACCTACGAGCAGTACTTC	CASSSTATYEQYF
TRBJ2-5	-	TRBV7-2	-	TGTGCCAGCAGCCAAATAGGGCCCGGTTCGCGGGGAAGGAGATGGGAGACCCAGTACTTC	CASSQIGPGSRGRRWETQYF
TRBJ2-3	-	TRBV7-2	TRBD1	TGTGCCAGCAGCTTACTCCGGACAGGGAACACAGATACGCAGTATTTT	CASSLLRTGNTDTQYF